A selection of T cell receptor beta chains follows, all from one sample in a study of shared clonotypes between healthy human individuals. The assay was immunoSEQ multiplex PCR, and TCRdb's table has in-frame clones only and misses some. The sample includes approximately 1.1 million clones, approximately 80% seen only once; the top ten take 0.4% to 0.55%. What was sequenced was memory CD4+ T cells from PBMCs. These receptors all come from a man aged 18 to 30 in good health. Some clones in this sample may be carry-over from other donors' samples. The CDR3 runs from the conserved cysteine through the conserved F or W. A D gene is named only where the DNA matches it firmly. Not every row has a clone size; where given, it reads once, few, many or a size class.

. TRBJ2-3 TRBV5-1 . CASSYLGGTDTQYF TGCGCCAGCAGCTACTTAGGCGGCACAGATACGCAGTATTTT
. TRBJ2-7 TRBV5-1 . CASSLLRDEQYF TGCGCCAGCAGCTTACTCAGGGACGAGCAGTACTTC
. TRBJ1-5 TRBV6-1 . CASSALTRGNQPQHF TGTGCCAGCAGCGCACTGACAAGAGGGAATCAGCCCCAGCATTTT
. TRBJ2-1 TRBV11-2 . CASSLDSGANEQFF TGTGCCAGCAGCTTAGATTCCGGGGCCAATGAGCAGTTCTTC
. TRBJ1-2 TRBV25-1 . CASSAGNYGYTF TGTGCCAGCAGCGCGGGTAACTATGGCTACACCTTC
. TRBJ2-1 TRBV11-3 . CASSLGSTRGNEQFF TGTGCCAGCAGCTTAGGAAGTACCAGGGGCAATGAGCAGTTCTTC
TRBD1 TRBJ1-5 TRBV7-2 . CASSLGQGQNQPQHF TGTGCCAGCAGCCTCGGACAGGGCCAAAATCAGCCCCAGCATTTT
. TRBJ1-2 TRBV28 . CASSRRDIVPSGGYTF TGTGCCAGCAGCCGGAGGGACATAGTCCCTTCTGGCGGCTACACCTTC
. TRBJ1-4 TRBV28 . CASQFGDEKLFF TGTGCCAGTCAATTTGGGGATGAAAAACTGTTTTTT
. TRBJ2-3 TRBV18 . CASSYDSYSTDTQYF TGTGCCAGCTCATACGACAGTTATAGCACAGATACGCAGTATTTT
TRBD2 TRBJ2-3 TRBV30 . CAWGTSANTDTQYF TGTGCCTGGGGGACTAGCGCCAACACAGATACGCAGTATTTT
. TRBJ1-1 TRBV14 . CASRAGRNTEAFF TGTGCCAGCAGGGCAGGCAGGAACACTGAAGCTTTCTTT
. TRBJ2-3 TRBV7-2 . CASSLGGFTDTQYF TGTGCCAGCAGCTTAGGAGGCTTCACAGATACGCAGTATTTT
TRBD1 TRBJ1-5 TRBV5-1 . CASSLEGAGNQPQHF TGCGCCAGCAGCTTGGAGGGGGCTGGGAATCAGCCCCAGCATTTT
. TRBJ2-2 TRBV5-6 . CATQGRINTGELFF TGTGCCACCCAGGGGCGGATAAACACCGGGGAGCTGTTTTTT
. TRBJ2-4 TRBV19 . CASSIISSLAKNIQYF TGTGCCAGTAGTATAATATCCAGCCTGGCCAAAAACATTCAGTACTTC
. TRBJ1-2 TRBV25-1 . CASTDGAAYGYTF TGTGCCAGCACTGACGGGGCAGCGTACGGCTACACCTTC
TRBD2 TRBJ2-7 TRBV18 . CASSPRGLAGDEQYF TGTGCCAGCTCACCGCGCGGACTAGCGGGAGACGAGCAGTACTTC
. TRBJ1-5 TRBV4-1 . CASSQGEQYSNQPQHF TGCGCCAGCAGCCAAGGGGAACAGTATAGCAATCAGCCCCAGCATTTT
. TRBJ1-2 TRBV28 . CASSSGANSNYGYTF TGTGCCAGCAGTTCGGGAGCCAATAGTAACTATGGCTACACCTTC
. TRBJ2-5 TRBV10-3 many CAISESRVPQETQYF TGTGCCATCAGTGAGTCAAGGGTCCCCCAAGAGACCCAGTACTTC
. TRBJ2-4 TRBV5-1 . CASSLYPSGGTWGIQYF TGCGCCAGCAGCTTATACCCCTCCGGCGGTACTTGGGGGATTCAGTACTTC
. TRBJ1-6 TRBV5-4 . CASSLGTVYNSPLHF TGTGCCAGCAGCTTGGGGACGGTCTATAATTCACCCCTCCACTTT
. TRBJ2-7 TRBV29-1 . CSVVQGYEQYF TGCAGCGTTGTCCAGGGGTACGAGCAGTACTTC
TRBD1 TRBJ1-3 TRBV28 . CASNSRGKLGNTIYF TGTGCCAGCAACAGCAGGGGGAAATTGGGAAACACCATATATTTT
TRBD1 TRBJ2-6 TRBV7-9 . CASSFRDSRASGANVLTF TGTGCCAGCAGCTTTAGGGACAGCCGGGCCTCTGGGGCCAACGTCCTGACTTTC
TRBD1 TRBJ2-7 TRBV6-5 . CASRGTAAYEQYF TGTGCCAGCAGGGGGACAGCCGCCTACGAGCAGTACTTC
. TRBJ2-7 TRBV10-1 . CASSERIIGQSYYEQYF TGCGCCAGCAGTGAAAGGATTATAGGACAGAGTTACTACGAGCAGTACTTC
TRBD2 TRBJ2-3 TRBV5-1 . CASSRREGGTDTQYF TGCGCCAGCAGTCGCCGGGAGGGGGGCACAGATACGCAGTATTTT
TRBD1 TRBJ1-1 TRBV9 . CASSAQGSTTEAFF TGTGCCAGCAGCGCACAGGGGTCGACCACTGAAGCTTTCTTT
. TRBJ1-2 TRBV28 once CASSLSARYGYTF TGTGCCAGCAGTTTATCGGCACGCTATGGCTACACCTTC
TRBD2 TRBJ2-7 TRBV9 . CASSDDSGSSYEQYF TGTGCCAGCAGCGATGATAGCGGGAGCTCCTACGAGCAGTACTTC
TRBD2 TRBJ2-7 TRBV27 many CASSFSLAGAYEQYF TGTGCCAGCAGTTTCAGTCTAGCGGGAGCCTACGAGCAGTACTTC